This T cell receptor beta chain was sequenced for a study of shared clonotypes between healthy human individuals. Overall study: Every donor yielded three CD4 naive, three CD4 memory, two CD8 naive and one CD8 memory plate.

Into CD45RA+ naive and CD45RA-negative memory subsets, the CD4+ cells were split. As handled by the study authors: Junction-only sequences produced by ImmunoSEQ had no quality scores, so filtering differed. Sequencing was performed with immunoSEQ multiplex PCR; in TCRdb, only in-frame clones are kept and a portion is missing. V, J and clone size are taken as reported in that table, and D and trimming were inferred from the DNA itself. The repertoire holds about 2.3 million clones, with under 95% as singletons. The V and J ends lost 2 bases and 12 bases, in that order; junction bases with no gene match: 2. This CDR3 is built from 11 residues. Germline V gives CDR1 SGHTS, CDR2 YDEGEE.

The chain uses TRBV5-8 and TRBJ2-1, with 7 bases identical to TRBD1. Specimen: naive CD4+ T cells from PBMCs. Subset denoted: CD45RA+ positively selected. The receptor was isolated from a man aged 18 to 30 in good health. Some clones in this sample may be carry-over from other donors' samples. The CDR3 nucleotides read TGTGCCAGCAGCTTCACAGGGGTGCAGTTCTTC. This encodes CASSFTGVQFF.